This T cell receptor beta chain was captured in a study of shared clonotypes between healthy human individuals. Study summary: CD8 memory received one plate per donor, CD8 naive two, CD4 memory three and CD4 naive three. General study findings and limits: Owing to a small donor count, the genetic and exposure-history diversity represented was limited.

For this clone: As yet, its antigen is unknown.

Data came from immunoSEQ multiplex PCR; TCRdb stores just in-frame clones and leaves some out. The data contain about 1 million clones, under 80% of them singletons. This TCR was recovered from a man aged 18 to 29 in good health. The sample was memory CD4+ T cells sorted from blood. The subset is: CD45RA-negative fraction.

This chain's CDR3 is CASSLEGRGATNSPLHF. CDR3 DNA sequence: TGTGCCAGCAGCTTAGAAGGTCGAGGGGCAACCAATTCACCCCTCCACTTT. This sequence joins TRBV7-2 and TRBJ1-6; D perhaps matches TRBD1 (5 bases). Trimming pared 1 base from V and 7 bases from J, leaving 17 bases between. In germline, CDR1 is SGHTA, CDR2 FQGNSA. This CDR3 contains 17 residues.